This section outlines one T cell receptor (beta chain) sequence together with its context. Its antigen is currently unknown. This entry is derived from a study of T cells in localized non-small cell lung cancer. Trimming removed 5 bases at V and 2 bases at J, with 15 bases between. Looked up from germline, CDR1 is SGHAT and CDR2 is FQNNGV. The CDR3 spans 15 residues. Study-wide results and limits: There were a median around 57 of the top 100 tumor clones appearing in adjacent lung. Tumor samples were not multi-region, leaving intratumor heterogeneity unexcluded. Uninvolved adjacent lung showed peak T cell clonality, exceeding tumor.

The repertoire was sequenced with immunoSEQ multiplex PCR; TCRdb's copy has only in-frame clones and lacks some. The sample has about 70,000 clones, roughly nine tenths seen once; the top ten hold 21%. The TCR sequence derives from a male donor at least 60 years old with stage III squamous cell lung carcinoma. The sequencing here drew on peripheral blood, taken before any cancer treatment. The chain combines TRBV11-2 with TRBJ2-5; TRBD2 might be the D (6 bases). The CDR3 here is CASSPFGGPQETQYF. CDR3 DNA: TGTGCCAGCAGCCCATTCGGGGGACCGCAAGAGACCCAGTACTTC. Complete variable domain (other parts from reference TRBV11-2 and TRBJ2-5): EAGVAQSPRYKIIEKRQSVAFWCNPISGHATLYWYQQILGQGPKLLIQFQNNGVVDDSQLPKDRFSAERLKGVDSTLKIQPAKLEDSAVYLCASSPFGGPQETQYFGPGTRLLVL.